This T cell receptor (beta chain) originates from a study of T-cell reconstitution after alpha-beta-depleted transplantation in children. Broader study findings: Newly generated T cells supplied most T-cell counts and diversity one year post-transplant. Where some patients showed high TCRbeta diversity at day 60, it came from recipient T cells and thymic progenitors that had survived. Several hundred expanded graft clones reportedly supplied alpha-beta T cells about two months after transplant.

Turning to this clonotype: What it recognizes is unknown.

Germline V gene sequence: CDR1 SNHLY, CDR2 FYNNEI. V shed 2 bases and J 7 bases; nucleotides not matched to a gene: 7. The CDR3 covers 15 residues. Researchers prepared the TCRbeta library using unique molecular identifiers, the study reports. TCRdb itself ran the PCR reads through MiXCR, one entry per CDR3 protein. Found here are a few hundred thousand distinct CDR3 sequences, roughly 8.2% of them singletons; the top ten hold approximately 8.2%. The TCR originated in a female patient aged 2 to 10 who had a stem cell transplant for Fanconi anemia, so the T cells may come from the graft donor. The V gene is TRBV2, the J gene TRBJ1-2; 10 positions match TRBD1. Sequencing used peripheral blood, obtained 360 days after TCRalphabeta/CD19-depleted stem cell transplant. The CDR3 bases are TGTGCCAGCAGTGAACAGACAGGGGGCGCCGCTGGCTACACCTTC. It yields the protein CASSEQTGGAAGYTF. Variable domain in full (rest from reference TRBV2 and TRBJ1-2): EPEVTQTPSHQVTQMGQEVILRCVPISNHLYFYWYRQILGQKVEFLVSFYNNEISEKSEIFDDQFSVERPDGSNFTLKIRSTKLEDSAMYFCASSEQTGGAAGYTFGSGTRLTVV.